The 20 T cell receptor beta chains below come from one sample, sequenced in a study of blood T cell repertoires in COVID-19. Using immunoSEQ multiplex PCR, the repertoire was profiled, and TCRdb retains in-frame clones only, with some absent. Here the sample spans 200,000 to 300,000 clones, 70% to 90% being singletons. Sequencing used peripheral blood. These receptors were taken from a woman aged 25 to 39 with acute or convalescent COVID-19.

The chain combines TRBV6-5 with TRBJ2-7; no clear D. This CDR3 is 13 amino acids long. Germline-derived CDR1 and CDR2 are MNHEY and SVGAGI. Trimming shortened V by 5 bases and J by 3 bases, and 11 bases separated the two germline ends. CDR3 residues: CASSLEVDYEQYF. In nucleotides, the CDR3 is TGTGCCAGCAGTCTAGAGGTCGACTACGAGCAGTACTTC.

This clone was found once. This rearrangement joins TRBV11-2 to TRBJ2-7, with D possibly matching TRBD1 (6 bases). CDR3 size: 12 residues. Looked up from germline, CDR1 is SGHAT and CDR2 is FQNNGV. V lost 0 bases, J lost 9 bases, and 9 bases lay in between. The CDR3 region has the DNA TGTGCCAGCAGCTTAGACAGGGGCGGGCAGTACTTC. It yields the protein CASSLDRGGQYF.

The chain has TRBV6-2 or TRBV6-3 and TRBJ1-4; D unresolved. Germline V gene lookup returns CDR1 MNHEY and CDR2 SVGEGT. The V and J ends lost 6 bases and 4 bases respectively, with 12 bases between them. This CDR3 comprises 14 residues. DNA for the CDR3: TGTGCCAGCAGCCGAGCGCGAGATAATGAAAAACTGTTTTTT. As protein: CASSRARDNEKLFF.

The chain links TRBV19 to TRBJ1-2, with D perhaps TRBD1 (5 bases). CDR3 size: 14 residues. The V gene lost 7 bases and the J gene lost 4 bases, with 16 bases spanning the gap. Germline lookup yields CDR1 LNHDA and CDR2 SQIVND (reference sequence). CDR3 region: CASTTTPGGYGYTF. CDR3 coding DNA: TGTGCCAGTACAACCACCCCGGGGGGCTATGGCTACACCTTC. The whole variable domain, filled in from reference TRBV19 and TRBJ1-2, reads DGGITQSPKYLFRKEGQNVTLSCEQNLNHDAMYWYRQDPGQGLRLIYYSQIVNDFQKGDIAEGYSVSREKKESFPLTVTSAQKNPTAFYLCASTTTPGGYGYTFGSGTRLTVV.

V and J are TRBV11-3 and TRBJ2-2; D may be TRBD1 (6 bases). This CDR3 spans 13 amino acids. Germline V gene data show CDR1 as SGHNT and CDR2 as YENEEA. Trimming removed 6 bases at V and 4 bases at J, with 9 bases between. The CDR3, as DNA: TGTGCCAGCAGACAGGGAGCCACCGGGGAGCTGTTTTTT. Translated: CASRQGATGELFF.

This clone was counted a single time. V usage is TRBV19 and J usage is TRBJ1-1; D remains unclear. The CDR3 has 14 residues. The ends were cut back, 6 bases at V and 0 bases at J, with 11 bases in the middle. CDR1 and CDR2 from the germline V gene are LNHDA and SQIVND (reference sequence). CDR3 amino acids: CASRAGALNTEAFF. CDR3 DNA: TGTGCCAGTAGGGCGGGCGCACTGAACACTGAAGCTTTCTTT.

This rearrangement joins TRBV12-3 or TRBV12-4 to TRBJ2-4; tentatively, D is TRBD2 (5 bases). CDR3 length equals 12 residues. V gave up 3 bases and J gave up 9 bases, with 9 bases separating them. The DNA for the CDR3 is TGTGCCAGCAGTTTGGGAGTAACCATTCAGTACTTC. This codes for CASSLGVTIQYF.

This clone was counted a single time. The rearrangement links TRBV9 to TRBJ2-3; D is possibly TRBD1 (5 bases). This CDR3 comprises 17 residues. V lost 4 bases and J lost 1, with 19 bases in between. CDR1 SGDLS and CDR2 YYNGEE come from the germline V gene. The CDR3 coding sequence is TGTGCCAGCAGCCCAGGGATGGTAGGGGTCGGCACAGATACGCAGTATTTT. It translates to CASSPGMVGVGTDTQYF.

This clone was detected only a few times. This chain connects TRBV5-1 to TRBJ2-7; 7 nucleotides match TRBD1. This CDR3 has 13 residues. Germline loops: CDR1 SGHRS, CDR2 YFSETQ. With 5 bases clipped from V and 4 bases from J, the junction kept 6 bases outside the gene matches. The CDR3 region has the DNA TGCGCCAGCAGACGGGACAGCATATACGAGCAGTACTTC. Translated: CASRRDSIYEQYF.

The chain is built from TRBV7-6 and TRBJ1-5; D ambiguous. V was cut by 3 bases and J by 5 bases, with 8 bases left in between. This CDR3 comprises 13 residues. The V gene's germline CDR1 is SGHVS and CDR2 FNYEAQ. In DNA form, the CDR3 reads TGTGCCAGCAGCTTGAACAGAGATCAGCCCCAGCATTTT. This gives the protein CASSLNRDQPQHF.

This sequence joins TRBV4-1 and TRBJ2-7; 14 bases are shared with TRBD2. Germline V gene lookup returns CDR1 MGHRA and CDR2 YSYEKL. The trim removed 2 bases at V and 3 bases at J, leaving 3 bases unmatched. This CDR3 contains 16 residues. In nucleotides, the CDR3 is TGCGCCAGCAGCCAAACGGGGACTAGCGGGGGCTACGAGCAGTACTTC. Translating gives CASSQTGTSGGYEQYF.

CDR3 loop: CASSYVGSGPPRRVYNEQFF. CDR3 nucleotides: TGTGCCAGCAGTTACGTCGGTAGCGGCCCCCCGCGGAGGGTGTACAATGAGCAGTTCTTC. The chain has TRBV6-2 or TRBV6-3 and TRBJ2-1; the D gene is possibly TRBD2 (6 bases). The CDR3 length is 20 residues. Germline-derived CDR1 and CDR2 are MNHEY and SVGEGT. Trimming shortened V by 2 bases and J by 4 bases, and 27 bases separated the two germline ends.

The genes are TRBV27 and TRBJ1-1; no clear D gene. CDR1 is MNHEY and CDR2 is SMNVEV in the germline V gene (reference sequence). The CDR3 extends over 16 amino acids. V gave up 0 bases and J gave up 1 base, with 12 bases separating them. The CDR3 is CASSLSSGLPNTEAFF. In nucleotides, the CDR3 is TGTGCCAGCAGTTTATCGAGCGGACTCCCGAACACTGAAGCTTTCTTT.

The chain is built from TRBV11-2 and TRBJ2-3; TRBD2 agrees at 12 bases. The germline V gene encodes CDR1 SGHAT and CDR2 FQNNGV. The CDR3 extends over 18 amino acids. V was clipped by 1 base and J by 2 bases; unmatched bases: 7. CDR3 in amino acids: CASSLGASGRGFTDTQYF. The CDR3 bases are TGTGCCAGCAGCTTAGGGGCTAGCGGGAGGGGGTTCACAGATACGCAGTATTTT.

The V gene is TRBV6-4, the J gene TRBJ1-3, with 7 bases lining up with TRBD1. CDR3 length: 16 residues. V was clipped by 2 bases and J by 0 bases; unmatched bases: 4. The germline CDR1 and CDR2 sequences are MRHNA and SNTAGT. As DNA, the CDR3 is TGTGCCAGCAGTGACGACAGGGCACGCTCTGGAAACACCATATATTTT. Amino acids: CASSDDRARSGNTIYF.

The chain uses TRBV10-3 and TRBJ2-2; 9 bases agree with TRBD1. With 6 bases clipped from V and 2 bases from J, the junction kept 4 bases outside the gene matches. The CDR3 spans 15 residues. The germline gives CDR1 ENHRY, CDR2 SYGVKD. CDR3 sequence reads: CAIRTDRGNTGELFF. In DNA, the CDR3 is TGTGCCATCAGGACGGACAGGGGAAACACCGGGGAGCTGTTTTTT.

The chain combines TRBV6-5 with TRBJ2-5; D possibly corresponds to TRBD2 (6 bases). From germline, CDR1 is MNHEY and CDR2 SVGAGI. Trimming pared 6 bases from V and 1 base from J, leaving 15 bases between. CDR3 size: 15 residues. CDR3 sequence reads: CASRTQAGLQETQYF. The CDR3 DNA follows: TGTGCCAGCAGAACACAAGCGGGCCTCCAAGAGACCCAGTACTTC.

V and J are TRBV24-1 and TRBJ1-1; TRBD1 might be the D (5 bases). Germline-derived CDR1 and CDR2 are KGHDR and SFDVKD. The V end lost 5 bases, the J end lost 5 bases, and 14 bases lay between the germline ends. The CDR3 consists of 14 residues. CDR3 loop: CATSGRGSETEAFF. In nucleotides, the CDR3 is TGTGCCACCAGTGGTCGGGGGAGTGAGACTGAAGCTTTCTTT.

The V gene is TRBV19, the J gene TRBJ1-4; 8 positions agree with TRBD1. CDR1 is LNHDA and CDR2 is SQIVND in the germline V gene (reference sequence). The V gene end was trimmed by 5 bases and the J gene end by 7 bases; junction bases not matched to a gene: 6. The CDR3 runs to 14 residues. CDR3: CASSPRGRGEKLFF. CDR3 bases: TGTGCCAGTAGTCCCAGGGGGCGCGGTGAAAAACTGTTTTTT.

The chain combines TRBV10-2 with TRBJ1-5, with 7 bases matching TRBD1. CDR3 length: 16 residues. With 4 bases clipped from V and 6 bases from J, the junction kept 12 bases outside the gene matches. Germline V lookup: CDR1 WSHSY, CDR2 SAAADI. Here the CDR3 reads CASSVGQGVFPQPQHF. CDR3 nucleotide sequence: TGCGCCAGCAGTGTAGGCCAGGGGGTTTTCCCTCAGCCCCAGCATTTT.